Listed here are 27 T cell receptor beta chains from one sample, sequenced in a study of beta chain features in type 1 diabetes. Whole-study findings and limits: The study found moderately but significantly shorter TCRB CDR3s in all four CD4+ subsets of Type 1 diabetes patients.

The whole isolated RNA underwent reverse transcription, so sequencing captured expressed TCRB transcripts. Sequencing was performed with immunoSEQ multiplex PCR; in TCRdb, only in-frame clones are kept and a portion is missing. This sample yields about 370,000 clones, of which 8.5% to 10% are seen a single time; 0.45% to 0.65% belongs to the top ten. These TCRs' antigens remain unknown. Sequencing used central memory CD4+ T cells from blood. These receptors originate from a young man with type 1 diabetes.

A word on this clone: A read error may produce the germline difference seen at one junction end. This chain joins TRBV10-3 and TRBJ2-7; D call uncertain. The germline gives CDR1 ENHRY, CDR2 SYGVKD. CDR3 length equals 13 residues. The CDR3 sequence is CASSEEAVYEQYF. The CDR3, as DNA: TGTGCCAGCAGTGAAGAGGCAGTCTACGAGCAGTACTTC.

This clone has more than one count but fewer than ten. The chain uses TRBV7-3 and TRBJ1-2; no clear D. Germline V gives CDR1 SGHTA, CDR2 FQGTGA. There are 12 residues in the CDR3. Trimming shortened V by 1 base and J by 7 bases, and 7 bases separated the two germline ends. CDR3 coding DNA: TGTGCCAGCAGCTTAAAGGACGTTGGCTACACCTTC. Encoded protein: CASSLKDVGYTF.

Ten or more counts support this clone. CDR3 bases: TGTGCCAGTAGTCCGGGAGGGACGGCCTATGGTGACACCTTC. Amino acid sequence: CASSPGGTAYGDTF. The chain carries TRBV19 and TRBJ1-2; D may be TRBD1 (5 bases). The CDR3 contains 14 residues. V dropped 5 bases and J dropped 12 bases, with 22 bases sitting between them. Germline CDR1 is LNHDA and CDR2 is SQIVND (reference sequence).

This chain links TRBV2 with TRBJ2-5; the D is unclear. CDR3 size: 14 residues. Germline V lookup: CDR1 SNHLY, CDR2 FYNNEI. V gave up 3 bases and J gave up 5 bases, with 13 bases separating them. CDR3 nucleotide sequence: TGTGCCAGCAGTGACACACGTTTCTGGGAGACCCAGTACTTC. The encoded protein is CASSDTRFWETQYF.

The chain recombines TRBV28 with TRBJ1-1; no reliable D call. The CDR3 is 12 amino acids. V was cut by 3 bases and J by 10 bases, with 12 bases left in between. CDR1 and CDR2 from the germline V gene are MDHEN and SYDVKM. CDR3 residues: CASSFNFLGAFF. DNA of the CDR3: TGTGCCAGCAGTTTTAACTTCTTGGGAGCTTTCTTT.

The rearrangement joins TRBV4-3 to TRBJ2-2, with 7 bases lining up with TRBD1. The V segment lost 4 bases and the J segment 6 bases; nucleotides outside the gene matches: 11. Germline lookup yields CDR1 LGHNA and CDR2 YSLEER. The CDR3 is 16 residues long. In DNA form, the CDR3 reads TGCGCCAGCAGCCGCTTGACAGGGTCTTCGTCCGGGGAGCTGTTTTTT. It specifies CASSRLTGSSSGELFF.

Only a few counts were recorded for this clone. CDR3 sequence: CASGQGEAGTQYF. Written as DNA, the CDR3 is TGTGCCAGCGGACAGGGGGAGGCGGGGACCCAGTACTTC. J is TRBJ2-5 and V is TRBV6-1; 10 bases match TRBD1. The V segment lost 8 bases and the J segment 7 bases; nucleotides outside the gene matches: 7. This CDR3 spans 13 amino acids. CDR1 MNHNS and CDR2 SASEGT come from the germline V gene.

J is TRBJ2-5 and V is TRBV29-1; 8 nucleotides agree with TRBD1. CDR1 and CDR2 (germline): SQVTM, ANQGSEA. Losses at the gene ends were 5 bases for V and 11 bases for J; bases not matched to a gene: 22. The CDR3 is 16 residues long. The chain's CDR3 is CSVLGQGAFSSREQYF. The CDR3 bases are TGCAGCGTTTTAGGACAGGGAGCCTTCTCGAGTAGGGAGCAGTACTTC.

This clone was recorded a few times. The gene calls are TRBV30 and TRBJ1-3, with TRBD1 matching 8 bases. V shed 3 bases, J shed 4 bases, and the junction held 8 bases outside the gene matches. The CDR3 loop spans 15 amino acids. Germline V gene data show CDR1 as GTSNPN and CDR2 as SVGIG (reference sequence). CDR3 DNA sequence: TGTGCCTGGAGCAACCTAGGACAGGGAGGAAACACCATATATTTT. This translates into CAWSNLGQGGNTIYF.

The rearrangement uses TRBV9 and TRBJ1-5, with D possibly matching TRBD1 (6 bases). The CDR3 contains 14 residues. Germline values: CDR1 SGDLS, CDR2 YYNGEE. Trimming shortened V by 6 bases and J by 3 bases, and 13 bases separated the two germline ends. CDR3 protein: CASNRGGYNQPQHF. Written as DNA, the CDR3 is TGTGCCAGCAACCGGGGGGGCTACAATCAGCCCCAGCATTTT.

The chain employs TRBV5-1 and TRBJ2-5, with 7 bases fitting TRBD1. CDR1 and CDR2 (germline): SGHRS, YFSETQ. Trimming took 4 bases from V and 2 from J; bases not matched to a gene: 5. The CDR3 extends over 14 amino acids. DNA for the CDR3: TGCGCCAGCAGCGTCCAGGGACAGCAAGAGACCCAGTACTTC. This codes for CASSVQGQQETQYF.

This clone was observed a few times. CDR3 coding DNA: TGCGCCAGCAGCCGCCCTCTGGATACGCAGTATTTT. Encoded protein: CASSRPLDTQYF. The J gene is TRBJ2-3, the V gene TRBV4-1; no reliable D call. V gave up 4 bases and J gave up 6 bases, with 8 bases separating them. Germline loops: CDR1 MGHRA, CDR2 YSYEKL. The length of the CDR3 is 12 residues.

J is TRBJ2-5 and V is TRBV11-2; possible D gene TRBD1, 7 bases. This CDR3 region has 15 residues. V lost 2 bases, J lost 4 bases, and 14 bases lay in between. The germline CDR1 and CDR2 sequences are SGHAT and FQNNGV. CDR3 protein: CASSLRQGGGETQYF. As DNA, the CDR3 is TGTGCCAGCAGCTTACGGCAGGGGGGTGGAGAGACCCAGTACTTC.

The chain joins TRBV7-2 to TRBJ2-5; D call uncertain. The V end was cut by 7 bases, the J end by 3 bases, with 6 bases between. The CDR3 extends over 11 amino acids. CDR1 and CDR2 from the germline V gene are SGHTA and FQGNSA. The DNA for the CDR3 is TGTGCCAGCACCCTGGAAGAGACCCAGTACTTC. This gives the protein CASTLEETQYF.

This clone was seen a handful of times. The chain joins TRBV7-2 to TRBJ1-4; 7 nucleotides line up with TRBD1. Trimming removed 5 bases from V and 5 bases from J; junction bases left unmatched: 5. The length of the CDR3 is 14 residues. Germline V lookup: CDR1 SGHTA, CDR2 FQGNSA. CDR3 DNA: TGTGCCAGCAGCAAACAGGGGTACAATGAAAAACTGTTTTTT. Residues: CASSKQGYNEKLFF.

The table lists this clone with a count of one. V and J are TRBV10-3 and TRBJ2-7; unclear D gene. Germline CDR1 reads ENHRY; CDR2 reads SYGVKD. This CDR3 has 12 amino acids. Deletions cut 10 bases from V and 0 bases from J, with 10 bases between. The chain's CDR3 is CASSGSSYEQYF. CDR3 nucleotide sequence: TGTGCCAGTTCAGGATCCTCCTACGAGCAGTACTTC.

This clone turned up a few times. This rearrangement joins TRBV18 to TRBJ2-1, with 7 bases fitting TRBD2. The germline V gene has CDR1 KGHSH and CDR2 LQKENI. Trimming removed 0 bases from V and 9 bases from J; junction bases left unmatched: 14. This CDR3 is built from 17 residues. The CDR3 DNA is TGTGCCAGCTCACCACCCAGCAGGGCTAGCGGTATAAGTGAGCAGTTCTTC. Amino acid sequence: CASSPPSRASGISEQFF.

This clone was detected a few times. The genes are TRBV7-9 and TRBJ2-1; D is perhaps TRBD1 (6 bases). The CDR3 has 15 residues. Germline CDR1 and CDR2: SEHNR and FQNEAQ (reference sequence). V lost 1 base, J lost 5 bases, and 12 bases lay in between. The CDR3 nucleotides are TGTGCCAGCAGCTTAGAGGGTACAGGGAACAATGAGCAGTTCTTC. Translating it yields CASSLEGTGNNEQFF.

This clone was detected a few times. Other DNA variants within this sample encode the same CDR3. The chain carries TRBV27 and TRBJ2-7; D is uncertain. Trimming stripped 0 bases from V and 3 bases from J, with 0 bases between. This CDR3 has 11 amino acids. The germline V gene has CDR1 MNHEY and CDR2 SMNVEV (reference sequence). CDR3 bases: TGTGCCAGCAGTTTATCCTACGAGCAGTACTTC. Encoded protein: CASSLSYEQYF.

CDR3 in amino acids: CASSLGTLESSNQPQHF. The DNA of the CDR3 is TGCGCCAGCAGCCTAGGGACTCTTGAATCTAGCAATCAGCCCCAGCATTTT. J is TRBJ1-5 and V is TRBV5-1, with a tentative D call TRBD1 (5 bases). The CDR3 consists of 17 residues. Germline CDR1 SGHRS, CDR2 YFSETQ. Trimming stripped 4 bases from V and 0 bases from J, with 17 bases between.

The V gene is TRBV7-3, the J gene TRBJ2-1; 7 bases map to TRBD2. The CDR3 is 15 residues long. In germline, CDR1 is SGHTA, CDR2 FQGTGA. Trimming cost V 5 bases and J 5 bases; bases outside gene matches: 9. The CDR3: CASSPRAGEHNEQFF. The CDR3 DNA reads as TGTGCCAGCAGCCCGAGGGCGGGAGAACACAATGAGCAGTTCTTC.

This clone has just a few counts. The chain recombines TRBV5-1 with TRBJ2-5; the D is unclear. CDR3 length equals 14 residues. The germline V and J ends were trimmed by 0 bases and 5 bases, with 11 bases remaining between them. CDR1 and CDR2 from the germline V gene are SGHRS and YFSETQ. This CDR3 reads CASSLVAQGETQYF. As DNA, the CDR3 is TGCGCCAGCAGCTTGGTTGCGCAAGGGGAGACCCAGTACTTC.

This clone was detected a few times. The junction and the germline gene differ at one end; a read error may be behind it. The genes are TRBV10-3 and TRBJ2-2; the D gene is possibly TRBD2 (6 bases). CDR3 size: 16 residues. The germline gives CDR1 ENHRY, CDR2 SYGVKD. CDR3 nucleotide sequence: TGTGCCAGCAGTTACTCGGAGGGGCTTGGCACCGGGGAGCTGTTTTTT. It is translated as CASSYSEGLGTGELFF.

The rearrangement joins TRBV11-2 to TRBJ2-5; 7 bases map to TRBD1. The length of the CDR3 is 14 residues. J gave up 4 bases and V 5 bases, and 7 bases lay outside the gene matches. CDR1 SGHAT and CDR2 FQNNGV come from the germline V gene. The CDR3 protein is CASSPTGDIETQYF. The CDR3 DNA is TGTGCCAGCAGCCCTACAGGGGATATAGAGACCCAGTACTTC.

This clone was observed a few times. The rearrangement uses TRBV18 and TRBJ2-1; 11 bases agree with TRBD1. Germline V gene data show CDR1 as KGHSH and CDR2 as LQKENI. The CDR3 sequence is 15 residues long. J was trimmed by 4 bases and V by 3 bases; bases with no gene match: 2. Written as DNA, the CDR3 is TGTGCCAGCTCACCCGGGACAGGGGGGTACAATGAGCAGTTCTTC. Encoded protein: CASSPGTGGYNEQFF. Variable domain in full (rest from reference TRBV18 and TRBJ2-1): NAGVMQNPRHLVRRRGQEARLRCSPMKGHSHVYWYRQLPEEGLKFMVYLQKENIIDESGMPKERFSAEFPKEGPSILRIQQVVRGDSAAYFCASSPGTGGYNEQFFGPGTRLTVL.

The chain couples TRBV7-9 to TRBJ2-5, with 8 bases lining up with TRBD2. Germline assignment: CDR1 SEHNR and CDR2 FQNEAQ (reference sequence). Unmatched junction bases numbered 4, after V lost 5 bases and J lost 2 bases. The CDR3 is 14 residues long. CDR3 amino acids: CASSLTSGQETQYF. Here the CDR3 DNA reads TGTGCCAGCAGCCTCACTAGCGGACAAGAGACCCAGTACTTC.

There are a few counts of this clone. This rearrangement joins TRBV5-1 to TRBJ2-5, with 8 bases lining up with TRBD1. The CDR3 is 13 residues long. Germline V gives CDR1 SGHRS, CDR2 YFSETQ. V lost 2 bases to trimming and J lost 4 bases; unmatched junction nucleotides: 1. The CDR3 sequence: CASSFGQGETQYF. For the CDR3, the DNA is TGCGCCAGCAGCTTTGGACAGGGAGAGACCCAGTACTTC. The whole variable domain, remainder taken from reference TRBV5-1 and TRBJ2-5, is KAGVTQTPRYLIKTRGQQVTLSCSPISGHRSVSWYQQTPGQGLQFLFEYFSETQRNKGNFPGRFSGRQFSNSRSEMNVSTLELGDSALYLCASSFGQGETQYFGPGTRLLVL.